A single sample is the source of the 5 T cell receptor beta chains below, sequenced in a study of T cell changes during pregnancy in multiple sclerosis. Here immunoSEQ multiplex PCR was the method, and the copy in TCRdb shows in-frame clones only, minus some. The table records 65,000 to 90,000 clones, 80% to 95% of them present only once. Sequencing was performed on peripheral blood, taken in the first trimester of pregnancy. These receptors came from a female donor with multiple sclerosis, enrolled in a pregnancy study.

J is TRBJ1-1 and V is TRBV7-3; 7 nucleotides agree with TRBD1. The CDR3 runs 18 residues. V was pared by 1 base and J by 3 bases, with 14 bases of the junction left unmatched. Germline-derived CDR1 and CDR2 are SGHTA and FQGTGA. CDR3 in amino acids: CASSLNGLLQGRDTEAFF. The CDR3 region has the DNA TGTGCCAGCAGCTTAAATGGCCTTCTACAGGGGCGGGACACTGAAGCTTTCTTT.

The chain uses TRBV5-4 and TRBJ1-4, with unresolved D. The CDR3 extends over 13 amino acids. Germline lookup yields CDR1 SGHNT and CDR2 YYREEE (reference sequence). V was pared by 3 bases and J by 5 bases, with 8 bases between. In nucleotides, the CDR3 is TGTGCCAGCAGCTCTACAGAAAATGAAAAACTGTTTTTT. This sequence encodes CASSSTENEKLFF.

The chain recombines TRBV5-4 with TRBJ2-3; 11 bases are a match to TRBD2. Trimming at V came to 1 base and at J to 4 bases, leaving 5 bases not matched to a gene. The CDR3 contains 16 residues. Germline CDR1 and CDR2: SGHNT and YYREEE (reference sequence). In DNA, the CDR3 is TGTGCCAGCAGCTTGCTCACTAGCGGGAGTGCAGATACGCAGTATTTT. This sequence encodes CASSLLTSGSADTQYF.

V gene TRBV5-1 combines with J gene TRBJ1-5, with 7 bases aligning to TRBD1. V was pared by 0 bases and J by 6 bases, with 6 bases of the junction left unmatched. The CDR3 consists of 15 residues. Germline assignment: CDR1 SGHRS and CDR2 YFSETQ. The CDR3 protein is CASSLGGQVFQPQHF. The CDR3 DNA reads TGCGCCAGCAGCTTGGGCGGACAGGTTTTTCAGCCCCAGCATTTT. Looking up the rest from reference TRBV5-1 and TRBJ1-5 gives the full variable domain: KAGVTQTPRYLIKTRGQQVTLSCSPISGHRSVSWYQQTPGQGLQFLFEYFSETQRNKGNFPGRFSGRQFSNSRSEMNVSTLELGDSALYLCASSLGGQVFQPQHFGDGTRLSIL.

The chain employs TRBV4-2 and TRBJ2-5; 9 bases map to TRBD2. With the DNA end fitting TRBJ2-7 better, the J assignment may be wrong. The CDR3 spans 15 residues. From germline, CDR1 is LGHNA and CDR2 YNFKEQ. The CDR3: CASSQVRTSEDEQYF. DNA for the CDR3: TGTGCCAGCAGCCAAGTACGGACTAGCGAAGACGAGCAGTACTTC.